What follows are 5 T cell receptor beta chains derived from one specimen sequenced in a study of OX40 agonist ivuxolimab in advanced cancers. The assay was immunoSEQ multiplex PCR, and TCRdb's table has in-frame clones only and misses some. This table has approximately 60,000 clones, 80% to 85% appearing once. This specimen was CD4+ or CD8+ T cells sorted from blood, taken in a trial of the OX40 agonist ivuxolimab. Every receptor here comes from an adult with an advanced solid tumor such as melanoma, head and neck, liver or kidney cancer.

V usage is TRBV5-1 and J usage is TRBJ2-7; D ambiguous. V was trimmed by 0 bases and J by 6 bases, leaving 7 bases between them. There are 12 residues in the CDR3. CDR1 is SGHRS and CDR2 is YFSETQ in the germline V gene. CDR3 region: CASSLESGEQYF. The CDR3 coding sequence is TGCGCCAGCAGCTTGGAGTCGGGCGAGCAGTACTTC.

This clone was seen more than once but under ten times. The chain employs TRBV27 and TRBJ2-7; 10 positions match TRBD2. With V trimmed by 5 bases and J by 2 bases, 3 bases remained unmatched. Germline values: CDR1 MNHEY, CDR2 SMNVEV (reference sequence). The CDR3 sequence is 14 residues long. The DNA of the CDR3 is TGTGCCAGCAGTGAGCGGGAGGGCCCCTACGAGCAGTACTTC. Translating it yields CASSEREGPYEQYF.

This clone was observed a few times. The chain carries TRBV2 and TRBJ2-7; unclear D gene. The ends were cut back, 7 bases at V and 2 bases at J, with 18 bases in the middle. Germline loops: CDR1 SNHLY, CDR2 FYNNEI. The CDR3 length is 15 residues. CDR3 protein: CASKFLDSETYEQYF. In DNA, the CDR3 is TGTGCCAGCAAGTTCCTTGACTCGGAAACCTACGAGCAGTACTTC.

V and J are TRBV7-2 and TRBJ2-7; D is uncertain. Trimming pared 5 bases from V and 5 bases from J, leaving 16 bases between. Germline CDR1 SGHTA, CDR2 FQGNSA. This CDR3 has 14 residues. CDR3 sequence (DNA): TGTGCCAGCAGCCCGTCACAAGCTGACGACGAGCAGTACTTC. Translating it yields CASSPSQADDEQYF.

The J gene is TRBJ2-1, the V gene TRBV7-3; 9 nucleotides align to TRBD2. CDR3 length equals 14 residues. Germline CDR1 reads SGHTA; CDR2 reads FQGTGA. V shed 5 bases and J 6 bases; nucleotides not matched to a gene: 5. CDR3 sequence reads: CASSTGTSPNEQFF. The CDR3 bases are TGTGCCAGCAGCACCGGGACTAGCCCCAATGAGCAGTTCTTC.